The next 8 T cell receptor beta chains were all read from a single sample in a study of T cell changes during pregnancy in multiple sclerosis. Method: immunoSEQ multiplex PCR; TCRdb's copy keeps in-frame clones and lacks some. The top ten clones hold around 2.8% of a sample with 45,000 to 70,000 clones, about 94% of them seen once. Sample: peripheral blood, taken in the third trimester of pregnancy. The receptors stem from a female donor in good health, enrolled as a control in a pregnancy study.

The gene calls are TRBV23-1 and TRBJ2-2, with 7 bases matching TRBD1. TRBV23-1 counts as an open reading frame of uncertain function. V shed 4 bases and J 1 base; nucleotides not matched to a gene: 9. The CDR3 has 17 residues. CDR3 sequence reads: CASSLFYRDRNTGELFF. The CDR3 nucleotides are TGCGCCAGCAGTCTTTTCTACCGGGACAGGAACACCGGGGAGCTGTTTTTT.

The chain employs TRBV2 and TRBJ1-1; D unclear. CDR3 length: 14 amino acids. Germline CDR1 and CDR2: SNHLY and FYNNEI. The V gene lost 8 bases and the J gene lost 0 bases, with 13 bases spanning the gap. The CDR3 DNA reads TGTGCCAGCTTCCCGCAGGCGTTGAACACTGAAGCTTTCTTT. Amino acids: CASFPQALNTEAFF.

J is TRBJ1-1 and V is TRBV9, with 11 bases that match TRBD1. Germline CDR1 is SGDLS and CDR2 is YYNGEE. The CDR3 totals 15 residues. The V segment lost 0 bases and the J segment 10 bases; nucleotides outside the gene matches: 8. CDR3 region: CASSVDGQGAMVAFF. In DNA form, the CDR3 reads TGTGCCAGCAGCGTAGATGGACAGGGGGCAATGGTAGCTTTCTTT. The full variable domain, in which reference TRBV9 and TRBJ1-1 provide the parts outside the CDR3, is DSGVTQTPKHLITATGQRVTLRCSPRSGDLSVYWYQQSLDQGLQFLIQYYNGEERAKGNILERFSAQQFPDLHSELNLSSLELGDSALYFCASSVDGQGAMVAFFGQGTRLTVV.

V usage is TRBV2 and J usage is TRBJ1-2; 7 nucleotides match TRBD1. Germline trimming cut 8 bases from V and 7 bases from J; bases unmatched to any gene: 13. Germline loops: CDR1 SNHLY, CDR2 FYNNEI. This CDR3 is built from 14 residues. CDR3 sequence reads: CASLKDRLGSGYTF. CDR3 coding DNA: TGTGCCAGCCTTAAGGACAGGTTAGGTAGTGGCTACACCTTC.

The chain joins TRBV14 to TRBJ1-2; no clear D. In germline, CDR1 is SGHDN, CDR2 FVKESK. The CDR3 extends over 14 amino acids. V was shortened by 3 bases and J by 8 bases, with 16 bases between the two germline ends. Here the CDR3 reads CASSQERTAGGYTF. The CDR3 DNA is TGTGCCAGCAGCCAGGAAAGGACGGCGGGAGGCTACACCTTC.

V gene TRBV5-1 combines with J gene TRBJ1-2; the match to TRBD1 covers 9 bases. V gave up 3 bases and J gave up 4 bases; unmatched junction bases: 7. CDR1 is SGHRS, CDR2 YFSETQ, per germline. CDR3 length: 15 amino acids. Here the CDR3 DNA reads TGCGCCAGCAGCTATGTCTCGGGACAGGGCTATGGCTACACCTTC. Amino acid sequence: CASSYVSGQGYGYTF.

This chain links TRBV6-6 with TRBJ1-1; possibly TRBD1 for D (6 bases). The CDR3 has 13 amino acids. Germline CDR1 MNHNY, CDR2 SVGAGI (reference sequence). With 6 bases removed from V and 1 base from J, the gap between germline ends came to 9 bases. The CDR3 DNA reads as TGTGCCAGCAGCAGACAGGAGAACACTGAAGCTTTCTTT. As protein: CASSRQENTEAFF.

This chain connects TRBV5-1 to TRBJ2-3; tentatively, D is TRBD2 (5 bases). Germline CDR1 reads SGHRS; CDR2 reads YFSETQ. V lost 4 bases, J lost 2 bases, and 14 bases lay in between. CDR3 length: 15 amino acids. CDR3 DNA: TGCGCCAGCAGCCTCCGGACTTGGGACACAGATACGCAGTATTTT. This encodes CASSLRTWDTDTQYF. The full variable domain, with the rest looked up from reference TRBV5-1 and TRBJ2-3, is KAGVTQTPRYLIKTRGQQVTLSCSPISGHRSVSWYQQTPGQGLQFLFEYFSETQRNKGNFPGRFSGRQFSNSRSEMNVSTLELGDSALYLCASSLRTWDTDTQYFGPGTRLTVL.